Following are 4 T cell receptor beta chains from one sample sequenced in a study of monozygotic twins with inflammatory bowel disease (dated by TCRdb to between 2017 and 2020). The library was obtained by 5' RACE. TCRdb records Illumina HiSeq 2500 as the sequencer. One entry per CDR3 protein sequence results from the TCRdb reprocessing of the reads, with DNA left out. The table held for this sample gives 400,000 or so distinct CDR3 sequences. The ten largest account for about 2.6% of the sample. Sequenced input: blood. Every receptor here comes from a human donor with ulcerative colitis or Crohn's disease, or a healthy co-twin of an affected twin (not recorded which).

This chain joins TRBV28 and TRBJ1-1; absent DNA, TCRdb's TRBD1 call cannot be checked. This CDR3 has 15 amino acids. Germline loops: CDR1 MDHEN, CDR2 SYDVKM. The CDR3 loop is CASSPGKGLNTEAFF.

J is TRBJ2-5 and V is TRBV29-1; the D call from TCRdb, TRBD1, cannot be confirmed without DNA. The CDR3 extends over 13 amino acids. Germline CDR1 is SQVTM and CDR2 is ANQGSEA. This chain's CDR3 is CSVEEAGSETQYF.

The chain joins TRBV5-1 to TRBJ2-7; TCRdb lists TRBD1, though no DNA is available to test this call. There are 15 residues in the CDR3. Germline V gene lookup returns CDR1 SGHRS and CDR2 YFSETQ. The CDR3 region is CASSLGGTTTYEQYF.

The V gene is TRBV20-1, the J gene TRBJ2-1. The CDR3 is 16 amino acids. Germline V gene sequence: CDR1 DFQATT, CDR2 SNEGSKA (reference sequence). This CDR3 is CSARPVHRDSYNEQFF.